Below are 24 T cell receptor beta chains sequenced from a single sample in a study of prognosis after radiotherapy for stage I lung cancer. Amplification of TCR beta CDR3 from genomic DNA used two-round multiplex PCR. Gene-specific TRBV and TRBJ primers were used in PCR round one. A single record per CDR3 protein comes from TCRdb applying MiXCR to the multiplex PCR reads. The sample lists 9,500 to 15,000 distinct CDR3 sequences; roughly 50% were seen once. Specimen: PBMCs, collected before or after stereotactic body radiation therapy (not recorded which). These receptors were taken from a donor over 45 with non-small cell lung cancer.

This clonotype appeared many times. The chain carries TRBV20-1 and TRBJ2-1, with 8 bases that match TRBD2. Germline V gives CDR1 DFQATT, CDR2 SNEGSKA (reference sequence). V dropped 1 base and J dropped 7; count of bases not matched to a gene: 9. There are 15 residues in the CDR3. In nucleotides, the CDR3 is TGCAGTGCTAGAGGTCTAGCGGGCCGGGAGAATGAGCAGTTCTTC. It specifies CSARGLAGRENEQFF.

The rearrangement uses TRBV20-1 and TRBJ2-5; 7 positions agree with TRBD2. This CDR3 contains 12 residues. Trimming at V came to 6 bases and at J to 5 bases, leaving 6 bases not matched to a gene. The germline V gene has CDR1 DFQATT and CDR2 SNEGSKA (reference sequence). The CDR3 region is CSAAGGTETQYF. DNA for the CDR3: TGCAGTGCCGCCGGGGGGACGGAGACCCAGTACTTC.

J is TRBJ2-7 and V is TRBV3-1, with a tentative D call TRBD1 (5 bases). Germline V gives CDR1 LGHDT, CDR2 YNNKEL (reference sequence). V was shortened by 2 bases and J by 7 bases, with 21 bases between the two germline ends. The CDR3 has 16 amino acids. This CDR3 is CASSQKAGRLVWEQYF. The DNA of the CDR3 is TGTGCCAGCAGCCAAAAGGCAGGGCGCCTCGTCTGGGAGCAGTACTTC.

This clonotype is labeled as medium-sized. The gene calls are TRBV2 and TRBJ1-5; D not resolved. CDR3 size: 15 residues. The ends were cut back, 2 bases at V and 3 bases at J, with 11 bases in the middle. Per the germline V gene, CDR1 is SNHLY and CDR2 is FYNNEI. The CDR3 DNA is TGTGCCAGCAGTGAACGGCGCGGAAACAATCAGCCCCAGCATTTT. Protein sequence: CASSERRGNNQPQHF.

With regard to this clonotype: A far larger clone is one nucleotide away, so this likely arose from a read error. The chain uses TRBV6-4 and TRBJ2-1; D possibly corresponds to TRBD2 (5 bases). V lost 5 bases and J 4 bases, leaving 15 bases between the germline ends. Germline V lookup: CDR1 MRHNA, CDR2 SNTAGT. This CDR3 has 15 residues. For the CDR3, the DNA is TGTGCCAGCAGTTACGGGAAAGTTGGATACAATGAGCAGTTCTTC. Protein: CASSYGKVGYNEQFF.

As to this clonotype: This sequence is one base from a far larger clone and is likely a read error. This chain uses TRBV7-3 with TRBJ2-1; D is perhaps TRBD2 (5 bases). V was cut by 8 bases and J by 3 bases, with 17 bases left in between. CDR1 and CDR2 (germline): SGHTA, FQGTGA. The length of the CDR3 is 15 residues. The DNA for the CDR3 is TGTGCCAGCTCCCCAGAGGGCGGAGACTACAATGAGCAGTTCTTC. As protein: CASSPEGGDYNEQFF.

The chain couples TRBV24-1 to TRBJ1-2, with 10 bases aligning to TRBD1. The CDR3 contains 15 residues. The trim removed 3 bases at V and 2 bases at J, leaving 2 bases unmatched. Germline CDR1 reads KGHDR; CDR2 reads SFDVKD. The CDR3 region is CATSDADRGNYGYTF. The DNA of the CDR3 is TGTGCCACCAGTGATGCGGACAGGGGGAACTATGGCTACACCTTC.

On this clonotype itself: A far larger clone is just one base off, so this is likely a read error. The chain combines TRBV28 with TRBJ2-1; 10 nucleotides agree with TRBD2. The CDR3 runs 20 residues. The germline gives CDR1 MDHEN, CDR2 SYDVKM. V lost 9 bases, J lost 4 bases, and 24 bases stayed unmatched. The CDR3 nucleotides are TGTGCCAGTAGTATCATTCCCGGGGCTAGCGGGAGCCCCAAGTACAATGAGCAGTTCTTC. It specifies CASSIIPGASGSPKYNEQFF.

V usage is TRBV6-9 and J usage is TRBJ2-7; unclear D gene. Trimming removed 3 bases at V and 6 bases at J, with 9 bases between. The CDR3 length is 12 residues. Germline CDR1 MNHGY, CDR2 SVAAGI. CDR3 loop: CASSYSATEQYF. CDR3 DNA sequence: TGTGCCAGCAGTTACTCTGCCACCGAGCAGTACTTC.

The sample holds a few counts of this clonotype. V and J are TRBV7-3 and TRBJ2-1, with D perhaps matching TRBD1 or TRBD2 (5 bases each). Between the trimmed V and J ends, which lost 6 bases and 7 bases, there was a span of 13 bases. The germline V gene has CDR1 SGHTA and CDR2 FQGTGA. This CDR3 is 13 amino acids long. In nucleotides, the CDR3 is TGTGCCAGCAGTCCTCTGTGGGGGAATGAGCAGTTCTTC. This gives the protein CASSPLWGNEQFF.

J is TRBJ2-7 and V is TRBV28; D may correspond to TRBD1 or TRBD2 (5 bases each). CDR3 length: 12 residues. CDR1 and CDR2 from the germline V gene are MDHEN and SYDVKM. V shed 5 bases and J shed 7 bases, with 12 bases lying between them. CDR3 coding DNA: TGTGCCAGCAGTACCCCGTGGGGGGAGCAGTACTTC. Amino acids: CASSTPWGEQYF.

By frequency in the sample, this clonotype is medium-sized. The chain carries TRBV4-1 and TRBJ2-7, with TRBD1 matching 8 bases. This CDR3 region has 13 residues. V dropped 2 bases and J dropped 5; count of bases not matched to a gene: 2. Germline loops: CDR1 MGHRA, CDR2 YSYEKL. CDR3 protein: CASSQSTGDEQYF. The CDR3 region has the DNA TGCGCCAGCAGCCAATCGACAGGGGACGAGCAGTACTTC.

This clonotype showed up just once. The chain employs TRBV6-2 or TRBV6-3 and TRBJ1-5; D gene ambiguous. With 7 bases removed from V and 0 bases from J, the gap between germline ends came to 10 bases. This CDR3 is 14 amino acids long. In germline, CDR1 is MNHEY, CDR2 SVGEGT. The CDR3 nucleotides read TGTGCCAGCATTTGCGGGGTTAGCAATCAGCCCCAGCATTTT. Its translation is CASICGVSNQPQHF.

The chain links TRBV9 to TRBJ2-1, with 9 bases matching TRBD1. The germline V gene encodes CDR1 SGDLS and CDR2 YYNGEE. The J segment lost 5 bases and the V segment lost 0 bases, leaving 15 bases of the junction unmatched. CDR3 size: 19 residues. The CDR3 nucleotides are TGTGCCAGCAGCGTAGCTCCGGGACAGGGTTTGCGGGGGAACAATGAGCAGTTCTTC. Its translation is CASSVAPGQGLRGNNEQFF.

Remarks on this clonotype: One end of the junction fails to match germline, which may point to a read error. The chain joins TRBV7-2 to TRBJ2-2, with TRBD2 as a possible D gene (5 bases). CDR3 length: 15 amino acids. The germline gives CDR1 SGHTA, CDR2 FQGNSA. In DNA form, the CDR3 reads TGTGCCAGCAGCTTAATCGGTGGGTCCACCGGGGAGCTTTTTTTT. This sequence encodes CASSLIGGSTGELFF.

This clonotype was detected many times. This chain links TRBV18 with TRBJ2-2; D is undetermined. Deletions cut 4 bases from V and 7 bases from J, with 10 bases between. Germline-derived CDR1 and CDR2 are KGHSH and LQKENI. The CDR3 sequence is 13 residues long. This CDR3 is CASSLKSVGELFF. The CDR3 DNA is TGTGCCAGCTCACTCAAGTCGGTCGGGGAGCTGTTTTTT.

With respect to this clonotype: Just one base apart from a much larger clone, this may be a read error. CDR3 residues: CSVRGTQETHYF. The CDR3 bases are TGCAGCGTTAGGGGAACCCAAGAGACCCATTACTTC. V gene TRBV29-1 combines with J gene TRBJ2-5, with a weak D call TRBD1 (5 bases). The germline V gene has CDR1 SQVTM and CDR2 ANQGSEA. The CDR3 runs 12 residues.

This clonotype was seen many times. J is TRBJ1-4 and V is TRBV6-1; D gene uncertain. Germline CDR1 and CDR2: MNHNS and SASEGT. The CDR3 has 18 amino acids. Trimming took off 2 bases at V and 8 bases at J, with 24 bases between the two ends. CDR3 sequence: CASSEIAGPGSGREKLFF. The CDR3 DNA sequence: TGTGCCAGCAGTGAAATCGCTGGCCCGGGGAGCGGCAGAGAAAAACTGTTTTTT.

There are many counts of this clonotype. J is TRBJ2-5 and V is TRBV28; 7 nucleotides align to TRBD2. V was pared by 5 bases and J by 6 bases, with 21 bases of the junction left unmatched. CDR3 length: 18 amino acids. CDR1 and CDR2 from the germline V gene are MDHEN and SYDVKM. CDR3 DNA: TGTGCCAGCAGTCACGACGTGGCGGGAGCGGGGAGCGGAAAGACCCAGTACTTC. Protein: CASSHDVAGAGSGKTQYF.

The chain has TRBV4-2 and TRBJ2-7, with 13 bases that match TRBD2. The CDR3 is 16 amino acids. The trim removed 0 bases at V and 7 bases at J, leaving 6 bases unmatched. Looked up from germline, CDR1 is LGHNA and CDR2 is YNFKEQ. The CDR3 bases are TGTGCCAGCAGCCAAGAGACTAGCGGGAGGAAGGGGGAGCAGTACTTC. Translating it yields CASSQETSGRKGEQYF.

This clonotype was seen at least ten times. CDR3 nucleotide sequence: TGTGCCAGCAGTCCTGGGTTGGAGTTGCGGCGTCGTGGAGAGACCCAGTACTTC. It codes for CASSPGLELRRRGETQYF. The chain links TRBV6-1 to TRBJ2-5; D gene uncertain. Per germline, CDR1 MNHNS and CDR2 SASEGT. The CDR3 totals 18 residues. Trimming took 5 bases from V and 4 from J, leaving 26 bases between them.

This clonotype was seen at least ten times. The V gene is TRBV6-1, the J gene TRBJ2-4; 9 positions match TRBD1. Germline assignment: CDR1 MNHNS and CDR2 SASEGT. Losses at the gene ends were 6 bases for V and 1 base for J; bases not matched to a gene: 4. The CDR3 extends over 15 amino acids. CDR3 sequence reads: CASSRTGVAKNIQYF. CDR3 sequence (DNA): TGTGCCAGCAGCAGGACAGGGGTGGCCAAAAACATTCAGTACTTC.

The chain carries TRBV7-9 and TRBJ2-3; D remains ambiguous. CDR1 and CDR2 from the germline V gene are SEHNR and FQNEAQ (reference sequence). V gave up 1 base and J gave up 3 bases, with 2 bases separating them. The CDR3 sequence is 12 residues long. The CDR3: CASSLETDTQYF. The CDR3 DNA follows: TGTGCCAGCAGCTTAGAGACAGATACGCAGTATTTT. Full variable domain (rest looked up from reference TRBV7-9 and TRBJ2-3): DTGVSQNPRHKITKRGQNVTFRCDPISEHNRLYWYRQTLGQGPEFLTYFQNEAQLEKSRLLSDRFSAERPKGSFSTLEIQRTEQGDSAMYLCASSLETDTQYFGPGTRLTVL.

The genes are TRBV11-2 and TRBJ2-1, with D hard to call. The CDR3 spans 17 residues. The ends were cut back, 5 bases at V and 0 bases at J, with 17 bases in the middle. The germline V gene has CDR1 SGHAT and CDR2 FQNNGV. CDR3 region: CASSEDRGRSSYNEQFF. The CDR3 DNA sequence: TGTGCCAGCAGCGAAGACCGCGGTAGGAGCTCCTACAATGAGCAGTTCTTC.